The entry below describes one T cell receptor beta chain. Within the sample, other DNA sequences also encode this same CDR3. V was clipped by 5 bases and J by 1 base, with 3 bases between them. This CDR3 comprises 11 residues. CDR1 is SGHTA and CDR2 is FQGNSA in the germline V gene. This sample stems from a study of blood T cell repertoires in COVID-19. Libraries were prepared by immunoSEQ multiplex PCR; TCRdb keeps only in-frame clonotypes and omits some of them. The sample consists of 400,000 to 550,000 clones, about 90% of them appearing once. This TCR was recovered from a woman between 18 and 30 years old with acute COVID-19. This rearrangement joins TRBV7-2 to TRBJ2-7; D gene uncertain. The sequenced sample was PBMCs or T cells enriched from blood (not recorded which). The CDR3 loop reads CASSPSYEQYF. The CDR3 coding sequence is TGTGCCAGCAGCCCATCCTACGAGCAGTACTTC.